The T cell receptor (beta chain) described here comes from a study of T cell clonotyping in hematopoietic cell transplantation. General observations from the study: Higher Inverse Simpson Index values in graft donor and pretransplant recipient predicted broader posttransplant TCR diversity.

Generated by immunoSEQ multiplex PCR, the TCRdb table keeps only in-frame clones and is missing some. Of approximately 16,000 clones in the sample, roughly 90% were seen once. Trimming cost V 3 bases and J 0 bases, with 9 bases left between them. Germline V gives CDR1 SQVTM, CDR2 ANQGSEA. This CDR3 has 13 residues. Comments on this clone: Its cognate antigen is unknown.

The rearrangement uses TRBV29-1 and TRBJ2-7; possibly TRBD2 for D (6 bases). The source material was peripheral blood mononuclear cells. The TCR originated in a man aged 50 or older in good health. Some clones in this sample may be carry-over from other donors' samples. The CDR3 nucleotides are TGCAGCGTTGATAGGAGGGACTCCTACGAGCAGTACTTC. This sequence encodes CSVDRRDSYEQYF.